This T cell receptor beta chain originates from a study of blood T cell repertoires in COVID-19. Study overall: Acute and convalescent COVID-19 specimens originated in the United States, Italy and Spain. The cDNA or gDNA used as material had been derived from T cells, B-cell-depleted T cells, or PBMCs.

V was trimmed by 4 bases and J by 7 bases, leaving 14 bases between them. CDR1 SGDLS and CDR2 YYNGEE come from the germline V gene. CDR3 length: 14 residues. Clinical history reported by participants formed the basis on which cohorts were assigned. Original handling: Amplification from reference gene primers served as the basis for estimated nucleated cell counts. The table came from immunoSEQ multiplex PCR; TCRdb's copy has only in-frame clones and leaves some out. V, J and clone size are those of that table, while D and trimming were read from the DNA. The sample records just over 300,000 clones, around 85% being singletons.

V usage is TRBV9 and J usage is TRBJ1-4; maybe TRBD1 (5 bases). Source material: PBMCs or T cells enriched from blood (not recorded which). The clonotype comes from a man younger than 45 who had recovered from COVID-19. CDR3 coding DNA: TGTGCCAGCAGCTCCGGACCGGGGGGTGAAAAACTGTTTTTT. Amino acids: CASSSGPGGEKLFF.